This passage covers 11 T cell receptor beta chains from one sample sequenced in a study of cytomegalovirus exposure and HLA in healthy donors. The primer mix had 60 Vbeta and 13 Jbeta primers. This table comes from immunoSEQ multiplex PCR, and its TCRdb copy is limited to in-frame clones, with some not included. The sample consists of some 140,000 clones, approximately 77% of them appearing once. Source material: PBMCs. Receptors originate from a woman aged 40 to 50 in good health and CMV-seronegative.

The chain has TRBV5-1 and TRBJ1-4; D gene ambiguous. Trimming removed 0 bases from V and 0 bases from J, with 6 bases in between. The germline gives CDR1 SGHRS, CDR2 YFSETQ. The CDR3 covers 15 residues. The CDR3 coding sequence is TGCGCCAGCAGCTTGGGGGCCCCAACTAATGAAAAACTGTTTTTT. This translates into CASSLGAPTNEKLFF. The full variable domain, rest sourced from reference TRBV5-1 and TRBJ1-4, is KAGVTQTPRYLIKTRGQQVTLSCSPISGHRSVSWYQQTPGQGLQFLFEYFSETQRNKGNFPGRFSGRQFSNSRSEMNVSTLELGDSALYLCASSLGAPTNEKLFFGSGTQLSVL.

The V and J genes are TRBV5-6 and TRBJ2-5; D remains ambiguous. This CDR3 is 15 amino acids long. Trimming took off 0 bases at V and 0 bases at J, with 9 bases between the two ends. Germline V gene sequence: CDR1 SGHDT, CDR2 YYEEEE. CDR3 protein: CASSLVRAYQETQYF. The CDR3 DNA is TGTGCCAGCAGCTTGGTACGTGCGTACCAAGAGACCCAGTACTTC. Together with reference TRBV5-6 and TRBJ2-5, the CDR3 gives the full variable domain: DAGVTQSPTHLIKTRGQQVTLRCSPKSGHDTVSWYQQALGQGPQFIFQYYEEEERQRGNFPDRFSGHQFPNYSSELNVNALLLGDSALYLCASSLVRAYQETQYFGPGTRLLVL.

This chain connects TRBV5-4 to TRBJ2-3, with a possible D match to TRBD2 (5 bases). Germline assignment: CDR1 SGHNT and CDR2 YYREEE (reference sequence). Trimming removed 4 bases at V and 6 bases at J, with 15 bases between. This CDR3 comprises 14 residues. The CDR3 DNA is TGTGCCAGCAGCGCACAAACGGGGAAGGATACGCAGTATTTT. It encodes CASSAQTGKDTQYF.

The rearrangement joins TRBV2 to TRBJ2-5; TRBD2 matches at 7 bases. This CDR3 is built from 14 residues. CDR1 SNHLY and CDR2 FYNNEI come from the germline V gene. Unmatched junction bases numbered 8, after V lost 4 bases and J lost 6 bases. The CDR3 here is CASSGGREVKTQYF. DNA for the CDR3: TGTGCCAGCAGTGGGGGGAGGGAGGTCAAGACCCAGTACTTC.

Note on this clone: This sample also contains other DNA sequences that code for the same CDR3. This chain uses TRBV5-1 with TRBJ1-6, with TRBD1 matching over 8 bases. V dropped 0 bases and J dropped 4; count of bases not matched to a gene: 0. In germline, CDR1 is SGHRS, CDR2 YFSETQ. The CDR3 runs 15 residues. This CDR3 is CASSLGQGYNSPLHF. Here the CDR3 DNA reads TGCGCCAGCAGCTTGGGACAGGGGTATAATTCACCCCTCCACTTT.

The chain recombines TRBV13 with TRBJ2-7; TRBD2 agrees at 12 bases. V gave up 4 bases and J gave up 2 bases; unmatched junction bases: 0. The CDR3 is made up of 14 amino acids. Germline loops: CDR1 PRHDT, CDR2 FYEKMQ (reference sequence). The CDR3 nucleotides are TGTGCCAGCAGCTCTAGCGGGGGGGCCTACGAGCAGTACTTC. Translation: CASSSSGGAYEQYF.

The chain is built from TRBV9 and TRBJ1-6, with D uncertain. The CDR3 spans 13 residues. Trimming removed 4 bases from V and 10 bases from J, with 12 bases in between. The V gene's germline CDR1 is SGDLS and CDR2 YYNGEE. The CDR3 region is CASSLAEKSPLHF. Written as DNA, the CDR3 is TGTGCCAGCAGCCTCGCGGAGAAATCACCCCTCCACTTT.

In this sample, this clone turned up once. The chain has TRBV7-3 and TRBJ1-5, with 7 bases identical to TRBD1. The CDR3 totals 13 residues. V shed 6 bases and J 7 bases; nucleotides not matched to a gene: 6. Germline V gene sequence: CDR1 SGHTA, CDR2 FQGTGA. CDR3 protein: CASSQGGGQPQHF. As DNA, the CDR3 is TGTGCCAGCAGTCAGGGGGGCGGACAGCCCCAGCATTTT.

The rearrangement joins TRBV6-1 to TRBJ1-5; weak D call: TRBD1 (6 bases). In germline, CDR1 is MNHNS, CDR2 SASEGT. The CDR3 extends over 15 amino acids. V lost 4 bases, J lost 0 bases, and 10 bases lay in between. The CDR3 here is CASSVQGYSNQPQHF. Written as DNA, the CDR3 is TGTGCCAGCAGTGTACAGGGATATAGCAATCAGCCCCAGCATTTT.

The chain carries TRBV4-1 and TRBJ1-1, with 9 bases lining up with TRBD1. Germline lookup yields CDR1 MGHRA and CDR2 YSYEKL. The CDR3 consists of 17 residues. V lost 1 base, J lost 3 bases, and 9 bases stayed unmatched. The CDR3 DNA is TGCGCCAGCAGCCAAGTAGGACAGGGGTGGACGGACACTGAAGCTTTCTTT. Translating it yields CASSQVGQGWTDTEAFF.

V gene TRBV6-4 combines with J gene TRBJ2-3, with 10 bases fitting TRBD2. The V gene end was trimmed by 5 bases and the J gene end by 6 bases; junction bases not matched to a gene: 11. Germline V gene data show CDR1 as MRHNA and CDR2 as SNTAGT. This CDR3 has 16 residues. For the CDR3, the DNA is TGTGCCAGCAGTTTCAACAGCGGGGGGGCCGGTGATACGCAGTATTTT. The encoded protein is CASSFNSGGAGDTQYF.